This TCR beta chain was recovered during a study of vaccination and CD4 T cells after COVID-19. Study context: Everyone enrolled got two doses of BNT162b2 or mRNA-1273 vaccine.

In germline, CDR1 is DFQATT, CDR2 SNEGSKA (reference sequence). The CDR3 loop spans 16 amino acids. As regards this clonotype: The antigen is undetermined. At one end, the junction sequence differs from germline, possibly due to a read error.

Cultured CD4+ T-cell DNA underwent Oncomine TCR Beta short-read sequencing. TCRdb redid the calling of the PCR reads with MiXCR, one entry per CDR3 protein. The sample yields some 22,000 distinct CDR3 sequences, 35% seen once. Time point indicated: late sampling 161 to 241 days after vaccination in a few convalescent patients. Treatment given: approximately 10-day PBMC culture with coronavirus spike peptide pools or control peptides (ViraFEST assay). The TCR was taken from a human donor who had recovered from COVID-19. Sequencing was performed on CD4+ T cells from blood, cultured in vitro, taken about 7 months after SARS-CoV-2 vaccination. V gene TRBV20-1 combines with J gene TRBJ2-3, with D possibly TRBD2 on 5 matching bases. The CDR3 loop is CGASLGILGSTDTQYF. The DNA for the CDR3 is TGCGGTGCTAGCTTGGGGATCCTAGGGAGCACAGATACGCAGTATTTT.